This entry lists 27 T cell receptor beta chains sequenced from one sample in a study of cytomegalovirus exposure and HLA in healthy donors. Primers for the PCR totalled 60 Vbeta and 13 Jbeta. Profiled with immunoSEQ multiplex PCR; TCRdb holds only in-frame clones, not every one. In the table there are about 220,000 clones, less than 85% of which are singletons. Sequencing input: PBMCs. These receptors came from a man aged 18 to 30 in good health and CMV-seronegative.

The gene calls are TRBV5-4 and TRBJ2-5; D is ambiguous. The CDR3 has 14 amino acids. CDR1 and CDR2 from the germline V gene are SGHNT and YYREEE (reference sequence). V dropped 2 bases and J dropped 2 bases, with 10 bases sitting between them. The CDR3 DNA is TGTGCCAGCAGCTTATTAACCAGACAAGAGACCCAGTACTTC. This encodes CASSLLTRQETQYF. The entire variable domain, with the rest obtained from reference TRBV5-4 and TRBJ2-5, is as follows: ETGVTQSPTHLIKTRGQQVTLRCSSQSGHNTVSWYQQALGQGPQFIFQYYREEENGRGNFPPRFSGLQFPNYSSELNVNALELDDSALYLCASSLLTRQETQYFGPGTRLLVL.

In regard to this clone: Other DNA sequences from this sample encode an identical CDR3 as well. The chain uses TRBV9 and TRBJ1-4, with D maybe TRBD1 (5 bases). V lost 3 bases, J lost 0 bases, and 15 bases lay in between. CDR1 SGDLS and CDR2 YYNGEE come from the germline V gene. There are 17 residues in the CDR3. CDR3 nucleotides: TGTGCCAGCAGCGACCCCAGCAAAGGGGCAACTAATGAAAAACTGTTTTTT. Translation: CASSDPSKGATNEKLFF.

J is TRBJ1-1 and V is TRBV6-5; D unclear. The CDR3 is 14 amino acids. Trimming took 4 bases from V and 1 from J, leaving 10 bases between them. Per the germline V gene, CDR1 is MNHEY and CDR2 is SVGAGI. The CDR3 nucleotides are TGTGCCAGCAGTTGGACGGGGAAGAACACTGAAGCTTTCTTT. The encoded protein is CASSWTGKNTEAFF.

The chain employs TRBV5-1 and TRBJ2-1, with 8 bases aligning to TRBD2. V dropped 3 bases and J dropped 5; count of bases not matched to a gene: 4. The CDR3 covers 14 residues. CDR1 and CDR2 from the germline V gene are SGHRS and YFSETQ. The CDR3 DNA follows: TGCGCCAGCAGCTGGGGGACTAGAAACAATGAGCAGTTCTTC. Translated: CASSWGTRNNEQFF.

CDR3 sequence reads: CASSYGTGNTYEQYF. CDR3 DNA: TGTGCCAGCAGTTACGGGACAGGGAATACCTACGAGCAGTACTTC. This rearrangement joins TRBV6-6 to TRBJ2-5; 9 bases map to TRBD1. The J call may be in error: the DNA end matches TRBJ2-7 better. The CDR3 is made up of 15 amino acids. CDR1 and CDR2 (germline): MNHNY, SVGAGI (reference sequence).

This rearrangement joins TRBV11-1 to TRBJ1-5, with D uncertain. This CDR3 has 13 amino acids. Per the germline V gene, CDR1 is SGHAT and CDR2 is FQDESV (reference sequence). The V end lost 5 bases, the J end lost 4 bases, and 9 bases lay between the germline ends. The CDR3 reads CASSVGLNQPQHF. The DNA for the CDR3 is TGTGCCAGCAGCGTTGGACTTAATCAGCCCCAGCATTTT.

This chain connects TRBV6-6 to TRBJ2-7; 8 nucleotides align to TRBD2. Germline V lookup: CDR1 MNHNY, CDR2 SVGAGI (reference sequence). CDR3 length: 14 amino acids. V trimming: 6 bases; J trimming: 2 bases; junction bases outside the gene matches: 6. CDR3 loop: CASRTAGGPYEQYF. The CDR3 coding sequence is TGTGCCAGCAGGACGGCGGGGGGACCCTACGAGCAGTACTTC.

The chain links TRBV5-4 to TRBJ2-6; 9 nucleotides match TRBD1. The CDR3 contains 17 residues. CDR1 and CDR2 (germline): SGHNT, YYREEE (reference sequence). After removal of 3 bases from V and 4 bases from J, the junction contained 8 bases not matched to a gene. The DNA for the CDR3 is TGTGCCAGCAGCTCTAAACAGGGGGCCGCGGGGGCCAACGTCCTGACTTTC. It yields the protein CASSSKQGAAGANVLTF. Complete variable domain (other parts from reference TRBV5-4 and TRBJ2-6): ETGVTQSPTHLIKTRGQQVTLRCSSQSGHNTVSWYQQALGQGPQFIFQYYREEENGRGNFPPRFSGLQFPNYSSELNVNALELDDSALYLCASSSKQGAAGANVLTFGAGSRLTVL.

V gene TRBV5-6 combines with J gene TRBJ2-5; no reliable D call. The germline V gene encodes CDR1 SGHDT and CDR2 YYEEEE. The CDR3 spans 16 residues. Trimming stripped 1 base from V and 5 bases from J, with 18 bases between. The CDR3 coding sequence is TGTGCCAGCAGCTTGTTACTCGGGTTGTTGGAGGAGACCCAGTACTTC. This codes for CASSLLLGLLEETQYF.

J is TRBJ1-2 and V is TRBV6-5, with 9 bases aligning to TRBD1. The CDR3 has 13 residues. CDR1 and CDR2 (germline): MNHEY, SVGAGI. The V segment lost 6 bases and the J segment 6 bases; nucleotides outside the gene matches: 5. DNA for the CDR3: TGTGCCAGCAGGAACAGGGGGCTGGATGGCTACACCTTC. Translated: CASRNRGLDGYTF.

Turning to this clone: The junction shows a germline mismatch at one end, possibly a read error. V gene TRBV7-9 combines with J gene TRBJ1-3; maybe TRBD1 (5 bases). CDR1 and CDR2 from the germline V gene are SEHNR and FQNEAQ (reference sequence). The CDR3 has 17 amino acids. This chain's CDR3 is CSSSLVRLTESGNTIYF. The CDR3 nucleotides read TGTTCCAGCAGCTTAGTCCGCCTGACAGAATCTGGAAACACCATATATTTT.

With respect to this clone: Other DNA sequences from this sample encode an identical CDR3 as well. This chain links TRBV6-6 with TRBJ2-7; TRBD2 matches at 12 bases. Losses at the gene ends were 9 bases for V and 5 bases for J; bases not matched to a gene: 14. The germline V gene has CDR1 MNHNY and CDR2 SVGAGI (reference sequence). The CDR3 runs 16 residues. For the CDR3, the DNA is TGTGCCAGTAGTCAACTGCGACTAGCGGGAGAACACGAGCAGTACTTC. Its protein product is CASSQLRLAGEHEQYF.

The J gene is TRBJ2-7, the V gene TRBV7-2; TRBD2 matches 8 bases. This CDR3 region has 14 residues. Trimming at V came to 2 bases and at J to 9 bases, leaving 9 bases not matched to a gene. Germline V gene sequence: CDR1 SGHTA, CDR2 FQGNSA. This chain's CDR3 is CASSLMAGGGGQYF. The CDR3 nucleotides read TGTGCCAGCAGCTTAATGGCGGGAGGAGGGGGGCAGTACTTC.

The V call is TRBV30, the J call TRBJ2-1; 8 bases are shared with TRBD2. The ends lost 2 bases at V and 2 bases at J; junction bases unmatched: 8. The CDR3 sequence is 16 residues long. Germline V gene sequence: CDR1 GTSNPN, CDR2 SVGIG (reference sequence). The CDR3 sequence: CAWSPSLTSAYNEQFF. The CDR3 region has the DNA TGTGCCTGGAGTCCAAGTTTGACTAGCGCCTACAATGAGCAGTTCTTC.

The CDR3: CASSWGPGGEQYF. CDR3 DNA sequence: TGCGCCAGCAGCTGGGGGCCGGGGGGGGAGCAGTACTTC. This chain links TRBV5-1 with TRBJ2-5; TRBD2 aligns across 8 bases. The germline gives CDR1 SGHRS, CDR2 YFSETQ. The length of the CDR3 is 13 residues. Trimming removed 3 bases from V and 11 bases from J; junction bases left unmatched: 9.

CDR3 sequence reads: CASSQEGTGLDLSTDTQYF. CDR3 nucleotide sequence: TGTGCCAGCAGCCAAGAGGGGACAGGGCTTGACCTTAGCACAGATACGCAGTATTTT. V usage is TRBV4-2 and J usage is TRBJ2-3; 9 bases line up with TRBD1. This CDR3 comprises 19 residues. Germline assignment: CDR1 LGHNA and CDR2 YNFKEQ. V dropped 0 bases and J dropped 0; count of bases not matched to a gene: 10.

CDR3 amino acids: CAWRGIAGSNEQFF. The DNA of the CDR3 is TGTGCCTGGAGGGGGATAGCGGGAAGTAATGAGCAGTTCTTC. The chain has TRBV30 and TRBJ2-1, with 8 bases matching TRBD2. Germline V gene lookup returns CDR1 GTSNPN and CDR2 SVGIG (reference sequence). The CDR3 is made up of 14 amino acids. The V and J ends lost 3 bases and 7 bases, in that order; junction bases with no gene match: 8. Full variable domain (rest looked up from reference TRBV30 and TRBJ2-1): SQTIHQWPATLVQPVGSPLSLECTVEGTSNPNLYWYRQAAGRGLQLLFYSVGIGQISSEVPQNLSASRPQDRQFILSSKKLLLSDSGFYLCAWRGIAGSNEQFFGPGTRLTVL.

The gene calls are TRBV19 and TRBJ1-1, with a weak D call TRBD1 (6 bases). CDR3 size: 19 residues. Deletions cut 9 bases from V and 1 base from J, with 30 bases between. Germline V gene sequence: CDR1 LNHDA, CDR2 SQIVND (reference sequence). The CDR3 DNA follows: TGTGCCAGCTCCCGATCTTATGTTATGCGCCCAGGGGCGAACACTGAAGCTTTCTTT. Translated: CASSRSYVMRPGANTEAFF.

This clone turned up a few times. The rearrangement uses TRBV2 and TRBJ2-7, with 9 positions matching TRBD1. The CDR3 contains 14 residues. The V and J ends lost 6 bases and 1 base, in that order; junction bases with no gene match: 4. From germline, CDR1 is SNHLY and CDR2 FYNNEI. The CDR3 reads CASRAGTGSYEQYF. For the CDR3, the DNA is TGTGCCAGCAGGGCCGGGACAGGGTCCTACGAGCAGTACTTC.

V and J are TRBV6-1 and TRBJ1-1, with D maybe TRBD1 (6 bases). Trimming removed 7 bases at V and 1 base at J, with 16 bases between. Germline V gives CDR1 MNHNS, CDR2 SASEGT. This CDR3 comprises 15 residues. The CDR3 is CASTGGAGRNTEAFF. Here the CDR3 DNA reads TGTGCCAGCACTGGGGGGGCAGGAAGGAACACTGAAGCTTTCTTT.

This chain joins TRBV29-1 and TRBJ1-2; 8 bases fit TRBD1. Germline assignment: CDR1 SQVTM and CDR2 ANQGSEA. The CDR3 has 13 amino acids. J lost 6 bases, V lost 3 bases, and 6 bases had no gene match. CDR3 nucleotides: TGCAGCGTTGATATCCAGGGGGCGAATGGCTACACCTTC. The encoded protein is CSVDIQGANGYTF.

V usage is TRBV11-2 and J usage is TRBJ1-1; maybe TRBD1 (5 bases). V dropped 5 bases and J dropped 4 bases, with 20 bases sitting between them. CDR1 is SGHAT, CDR2 FQNNGV, per germline. This CDR3 contains 16 residues. The CDR3 bases are TGTGCCAGCAGCCGCGCAAACGTTGGGGGGGGCACTGAAGCTTTCTTT. This sequence encodes CASSRANVGGGTEAFF.

Here the CDR3 DNA reads TGTGCCAGTAGTATAGCCGCAGGCTACGAGCAGTACTTC. Its translation: CASSIAAGYEQYF. The V and J genes are TRBV19 and TRBJ2-7; D call uncertain. Germline V gives CDR1 LNHDA, CDR2 SQIVND (reference sequence). The CDR3 contains 13 residues. The V and J ends lost 1 base and 3 bases respectively, with 7 bases between them.

This chain joins TRBV9 and TRBJ2-7; possible D gene TRBD2, 6 bases. Germline V gene lookup returns CDR1 SGDLS and CDR2 YYNGEE. Trimming stripped 4 bases from V and 0 bases from J, with 17 bases between. The length of the CDR3 is 16 residues. The CDR3 nucleotides are TGTGCCAGCAGCAGGGAAGGCGGGATGGGCTCCTACGAGCAGTACTTC. Residues: CASSREGGMGSYEQYF. The complete variable domain, with remaining parts taken from reference TRBV9 and TRBJ2-7, reads DSGVTQTPKHLITATGQRVTLRCSPRSGDLSVYWYQQSLDQGLQFLIQYYNGEERAKGNILERFSAQQFPDLHSELNLSSLELGDSALYFCASSREGGMGSYEQYFGPGTRLTVT.

This chain uses TRBV6-5 with TRBJ2-5; D not resolved. The J call is in doubt because the DNA end fits TRBJ2-7 better. Looked up from germline, CDR1 is MNHEY and CDR2 is SVGAGI. This CDR3 has 14 amino acids. CDR3 bases: TGTGCCAGCAGTTACTCGATGGGCATCTACGAGCAGTACTTC. Translated: CASSYSMGIYEQYF.

The genes are TRBV6-1 and TRBJ1-5; 7 nucleotides align to TRBD1. The CDR3 totals 15 residues. The J segment lost 5 bases and the V segment lost 5 bases, leaving 9 bases of the junction unmatched. Germline CDR1 MNHNS, CDR2 SASEGT. The CDR3 spells CASSLDRVGHQPQHF. CDR3 bases: TGTGCCAGCAGTCTAGACAGGGTAGGTCATCAGCCCCAGCATTTT.

The genes are TRBV7-9 and TRBJ1-1; no reliable D call. This CDR3 contains 14 residues. Germline CDR1 reads SEHNR; CDR2 reads FQNEAQ (reference sequence). Trimming stripped 5 bases from V and 0 bases from J, with 10 bases between. The CDR3 region is CASSTSEMNTEAFF. CDR3 DNA: TGTGCCAGCAGCACCAGCGAAATGAACACTGAAGCTTTCTTT.